The source of this T cell receptor (beta chain) is a study of shared clonotypes between healthy human individuals. The table came from immunoSEQ multiplex PCR; TCRdb's copy has only in-frame clones and leaves some out. The sample carries around 620,000 clones, 95% recorded once. This CDR3 region has 16 residues. CDR1 and CDR2 (germline): LNHDA, SQIVND (reference sequence). Trimming stripped 5 bases from V and 5 bases from J, with 18 bases between. The naive CD8 subset, CD45RO-negative cells positively selected for CCR7, excluded terminally differentiated effector memory CD45RA+ cells. None of the donors, who were healthy HIV-negative adults, had recently had acute infections or vaccinations. Regarding the study as a whole: In a handful of donors, about 5% of naive CD4 clonotypes appeared in common.

Details on this clone: The antigen is not known.

The V call is TRBV19, the J call TRBJ1-4; weak D call: TRBD1 (6 bases). This TCR was recovered from a woman aged 25-40 years in good health. The sample comprised naive CD8+ T cells sorted from blood. The CDR3 loop is CASSLSWTDPNEKLFF. For the CDR3, the DNA is TGTGCCAGTAGTCTATCATGGACAGACCCGAATGAAAAACTGTTTTTT.